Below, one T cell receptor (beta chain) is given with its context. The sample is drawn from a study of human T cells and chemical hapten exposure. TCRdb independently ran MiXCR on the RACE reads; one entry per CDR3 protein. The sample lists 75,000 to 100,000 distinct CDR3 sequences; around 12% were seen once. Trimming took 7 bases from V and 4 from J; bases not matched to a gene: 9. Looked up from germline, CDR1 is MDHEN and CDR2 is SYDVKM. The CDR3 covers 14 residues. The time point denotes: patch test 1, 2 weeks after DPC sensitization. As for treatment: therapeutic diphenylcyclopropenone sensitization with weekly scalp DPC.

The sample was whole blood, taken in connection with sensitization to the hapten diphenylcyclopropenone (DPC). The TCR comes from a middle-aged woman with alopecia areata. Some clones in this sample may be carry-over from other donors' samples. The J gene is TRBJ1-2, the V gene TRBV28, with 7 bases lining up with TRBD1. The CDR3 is CASKGGGAIYGYTF. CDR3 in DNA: TGTGCCAGCAAGGGAGGGGGCGCGATCTATGGCTACACCTTC.